This entry lists 13 T cell receptor beta chains sequenced from one sample in a study of blood T cell repertoires in COVID-19. Here immunoSEQ multiplex PCR was the method, and the copy in TCRdb shows in-frame clones only, minus some. The sample has 100,000 or so clones, around 80% seen once. The sequencing sample was made of peripheral blood. The receptor source for this set is a man over 45 with active or convalescent COVID-19.

The genes are TRBV24-1 and TRBJ1-5; D unresolved. Germline V CDR1 and CDR2: KGHDR, SFDVKD. V shed 0 bases and J shed 11 bases, with 13 bases lying between them. The CDR3 is 14 residues long. The CDR3 reads CATSDLYGNRAQHF. The CDR3 nucleotides are TGTGCCACCAGTGATTTGTACGGGAATAGGGCCCAGCATTTT.

The chain recombines TRBV24-1 with TRBJ2-3, with D perhaps TRBD2 (5 bases). The germline gives CDR1 KGHDR, CDR2 SFDVKD. The CDR3 covers 12 residues. V was cut by 4 bases and J by 6 bases, with 7 bases left in between. CDR3 loop: CATSERVDTQYF. CDR3 DNA: TGTGCCACCAGTGAGAGGGTTGATACGCAGTATTTT.

CDR3 sequence reads: CATRRGGAGNEQFF. CDR3 bases: TGTGCCACCAGAAGAGGGGGCGCAGGCAATGAGCAGTTCTTC. V gene TRBV19 combines with J gene TRBJ2-1; 7 nucleotides line up with TRBD1. The CDR3 runs 14 residues. Losses at the gene ends were 10 bases for V and 6 bases for J; bases not matched to a gene: 12. Per germline, CDR1 LNHDA and CDR2 SQIVND (reference sequence).

The V call is TRBV9, the J call TRBJ2-2; D call uncertain. V was pared by 2 bases and J by 4 bases, with 6 bases between. Germline V lookup: CDR1 SGDLS, CDR2 YYNGEE. This CDR3 is built from 13 residues. This CDR3 reads CASSVGVTGELFF. In DNA, the CDR3 is TGTGCCAGCAGCGTTGGAGTCACCGGGGAGCTGTTTTTT.

The chain recombines TRBV7-2 with TRBJ2-1; 8 nucleotides match TRBD2. The germline V gene has CDR1 SGHTA and CDR2 FQGNSA. Trimming removed 5 bases from V and 1 base from J; junction bases left unmatched: 7. The CDR3 has 16 residues. For the CDR3, the DNA is TGTGCCAGCAGCCCTGTAGCGGGGTCGTCCTACAATGAGCAGTTCTTC. Translating gives CASSPVAGSSYNEQFF.

V and J are TRBV28 and TRBJ1-5; D unclear. V shed 3 bases and J shed 6 bases, with 9 bases lying between them. CDR1 and CDR2 (germline): MDHEN, SYDVKM. There are 13 residues in the CDR3. The CDR3 reads CASSFWRSQPQHF. CDR3 nucleotides: TGTGCCAGCAGTTTCTGGAGAAGTCAGCCCCAGCATTTT.

The rearrangement joins TRBV6-5 to TRBJ1-5; D is possibly TRBD1 (6 bases). CDR1 and CDR2 (germline): MNHEY, SVGAGI. The CDR3 totals 16 residues. Trimming removed 4 bases from V and 3 bases from J, with 16 bases in between. The CDR3 region is CASSFFYRDPNQPQHF. CDR3 nucleotide sequence: TGTGCCAGCAGTTTCTTCTACAGGGATCCCAATCAGCCCCAGCATTTT.

The rearrangement links TRBV13 to TRBJ2-3; 7 nucleotides match TRBD1. The CDR3 is made up of 16 amino acids. V shed 5 bases and J 3 bases; nucleotides not matched to a gene: 11. Looked up from germline, CDR1 is PRHDT and CDR2 is FYEKMQ (reference sequence). The CDR3 DNA is TGTGCCAGCAGCCTCCAGGGCAACAGGGGAACAGATACGCAGTATTTT. Translating it yields CASSLQGNRGTDTQYF.

This sequence joins TRBV20-1 and TRBJ2-1; no reliable D call. The CDR3 totals 11 residues. Germline V CDR1 and CDR2: DFQATT, SNEGSKA (reference sequence). V was pared by 4 bases and J by 4 bases, with 5 bases between. CDR3 nucleotides: TGCAGTGCTAACAGATACAATGAGCAGTTCTTC. Its protein is CSANRYNEQFF.

This chain connects TRBV5-1 to TRBJ1-4; the match to TRBD1 covers 9 bases. V lost 1 base to trimming and J lost 8 bases; unmatched junction nucleotides: 6. Germline V gene sequence: CDR1 SGHRS, CDR2 YFSETQ. The CDR3 sequence is 15 residues long. The CDR3 spells CASSLRGQGEEKLFF. CDR3 in DNA: TGCGCCAGCAGCTTGAGGGGACAGGGTGAGGAAAAACTGTTTTTT.

The rearrangement links TRBV12-3 or TRBV12-4 to TRBJ2-7; D might be TRBD1 (6 bases). Trimming stripped 5 bases from V and 2 bases from J, with 10 bases between. CDR3 length: 13 amino acids. CDR3 DNA sequence: TGTGCCAGCAGTGCAGGGGATCCCTACGAGCAGTACTTC. It is translated as CASSAGDPYEQYF.

In its sample, this clone was seen once. At one end, the junction sequence differs from germline, possibly due to a read error. This chain links TRBV7-2 with TRBJ1-3; 7 bases are a match to TRBD1. Germline V gives CDR1 SGHTA, CDR2 FQGNSA. This CDR3 has 13 residues. The CDR3 here is CASSSRGTGALDF. CDR3 nucleotide sequence: TGTGCCAGCAGCTCGAGGGGCACAGGGGCATTGGATTTT.

The genes are TRBV19 and TRBJ2-3; D might be TRBD2 (6 bases). This CDR3 contains 11 residues. V lost 8 bases and J 5 bases, leaving 8 bases between the germline ends. Germline assignment: CDR1 LNHDA and CDR2 SQIVND (reference sequence). The CDR3 loop is CASGGVDTQYF. As DNA, the CDR3 is TGTGCCAGTGGCGGGGTAGATACGCAGTATTTT.